Sequencing of this T cell receptor (beta chain) was carried out in a study of CD8 T cells in ankylosing spondylitis. This clonotype was seen repeatedly, ten times or more. Antigen specificity is unknown. Trimming shortened V by 1 base and J by 8 bases, and 17 bases separated the two germline ends. CDR3 length: 15 amino acids. Germline V gene sequence: CDR1 LGHDT, CDR2 YNNKEL (reference sequence). Study-wide results and limits: Several highly homologous variants made up a TCR beta motif, and this motif appeared characteristic of ankylosing spondylitis blood.

Generation of TCR beta libraries employed quantitative 5'-RACE incorporating molecular barcodes. One entry per CDR3 protein, called by TCRdb with MiXCR from the 5' RACE reads. The profile covers around 130,000 distinct CDR3 sequences, with approximately 6.8% appearing a single time and 9% to 15% taken by the ten largest. This sequence was found in a male donor with ankylosing spondylitis or in good health (not recorded which). Sample: blood, either unsorted or a sorted T cell fraction (not recorded which). The chain joins TRBV3-1 to TRBJ1-2; no firm D call. CDR3 sequence: CASSQGKIDPGGYTF. The DNA for the CDR3 is TGTGCCAGCAGCCAAGGCAAGATTGACCCCGGGGGCTACACCTTC.